Given below is one T cell receptor (beta chain) in context. The antigen remains undetermined. This specimen comes from a study of T cells after yellow fever vaccination. Regarding the study as a whole: Any FACS-sorted repertoire could hold abundant clonotypes that contaminate it from the bulk population. A limited proportion of clonotypes was detected within both the CD4 and CD8 compartments.

CDR1 MNHNY and CDR2 SVGAGI come from the germline V gene (reference sequence). V was clipped by 4 bases and J by 8 bases, with 12 bases between them. The CDR3 length is 13 residues. 5'RACE template switching generated TCR cDNA, adding a universal primer site and UMIs. TCRdb reanalysed the 5' RACE reads using MiXCR and keeps one entry per CDR3 protein. This sample has about 320,000 distinct CDR3 sequences, with about 4.5% found just once. The input for sequencing was PBMCs, taken 15 days after the yellow fever booster vaccination. This sequence joins TRBV6-6 and TRBJ2-1, with a possible D match to TRBD1 (6 bases). The TCR originated in a young man who received the YFV17D yellow fever vaccine. DNA for the CDR3: TGTGCCAGCAGTTTTAGGGGGTGGGATGAGCAGTTCTTC. Translated: CASSFRGWDEQFF.